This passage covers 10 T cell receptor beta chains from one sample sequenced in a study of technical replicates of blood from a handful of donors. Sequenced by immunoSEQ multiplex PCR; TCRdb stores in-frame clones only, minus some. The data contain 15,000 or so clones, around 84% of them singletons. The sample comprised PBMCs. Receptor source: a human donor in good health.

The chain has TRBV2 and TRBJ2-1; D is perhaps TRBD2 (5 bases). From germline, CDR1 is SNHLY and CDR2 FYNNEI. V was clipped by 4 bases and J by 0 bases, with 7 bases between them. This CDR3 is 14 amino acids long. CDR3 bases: TGTGCCAGCAGTGCAACTAGCTCCTACAATGAGCAGTTCTTC. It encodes CASSATSSYNEQFF.

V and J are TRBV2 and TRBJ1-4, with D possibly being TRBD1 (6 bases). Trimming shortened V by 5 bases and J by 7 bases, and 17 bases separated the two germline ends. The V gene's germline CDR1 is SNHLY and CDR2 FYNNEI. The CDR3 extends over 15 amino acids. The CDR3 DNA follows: TGTGCCAGCAGTCTCTCCAGGGGCGCGGGTGAAAAACTGTTTTTT. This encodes CASSLSRGAGEKLFF.

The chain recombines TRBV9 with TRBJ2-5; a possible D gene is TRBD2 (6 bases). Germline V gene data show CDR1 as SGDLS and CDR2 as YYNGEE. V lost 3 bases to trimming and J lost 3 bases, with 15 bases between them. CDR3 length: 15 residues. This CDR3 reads CASSDGGQREETQYF. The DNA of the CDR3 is TGTGCCAGCAGCGATGGCGGGCAGCGGGAAGAGACCCAGTACTTC.

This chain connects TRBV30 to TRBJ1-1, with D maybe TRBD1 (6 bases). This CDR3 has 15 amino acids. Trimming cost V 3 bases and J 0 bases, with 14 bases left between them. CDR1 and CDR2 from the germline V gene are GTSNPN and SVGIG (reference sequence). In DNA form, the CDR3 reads TGTGCCTGGAGCGTGCCTGACAGGATGAACACTGAAGCTTTCTTT. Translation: CAWSVPDRMNTEAFF.

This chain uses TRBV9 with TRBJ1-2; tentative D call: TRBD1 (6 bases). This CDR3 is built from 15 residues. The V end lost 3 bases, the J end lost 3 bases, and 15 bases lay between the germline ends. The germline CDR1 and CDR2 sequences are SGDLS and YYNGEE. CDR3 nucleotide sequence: TGTGCCAGCAGCGCCGGGGGGGGGCGCGACTATGGCTACACCTTC. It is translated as CASSAGGGRDYGYTF.

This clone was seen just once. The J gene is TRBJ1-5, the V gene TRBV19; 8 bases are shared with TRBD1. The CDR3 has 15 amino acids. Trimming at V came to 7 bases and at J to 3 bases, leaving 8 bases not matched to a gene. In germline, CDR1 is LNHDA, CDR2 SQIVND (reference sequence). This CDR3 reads CASKRSRGLNQPQHF. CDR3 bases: TGTGCCAGTAAGAGAAGCAGGGGGCTCAATCAGCCCCAGCATTTT.

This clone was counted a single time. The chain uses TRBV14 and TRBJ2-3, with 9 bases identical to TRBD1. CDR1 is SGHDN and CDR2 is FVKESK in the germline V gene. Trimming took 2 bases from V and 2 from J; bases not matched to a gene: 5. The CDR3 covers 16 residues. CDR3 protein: CASSQRRDRDTDTQYF. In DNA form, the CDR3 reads TGTGCCAGCAGCCAACGCCGGGACAGGGACACAGATACGCAGTATTTT.

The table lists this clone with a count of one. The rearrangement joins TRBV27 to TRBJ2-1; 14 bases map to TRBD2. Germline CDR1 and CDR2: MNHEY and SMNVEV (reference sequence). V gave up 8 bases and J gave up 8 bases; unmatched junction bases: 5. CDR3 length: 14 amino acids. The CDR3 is CASSRTSGGHEQFF. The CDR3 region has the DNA TGTGCCAGCTCGCGGACTAGCGGGGGGCATGAGCAGTTCTTC.

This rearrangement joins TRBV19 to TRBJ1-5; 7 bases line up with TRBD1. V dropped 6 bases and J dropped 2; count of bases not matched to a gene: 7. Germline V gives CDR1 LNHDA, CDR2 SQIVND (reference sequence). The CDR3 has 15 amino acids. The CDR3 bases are TGTGCCAGTAGCTTAGGGACAGTCGGCAATCAGCCCCAGCATTTT. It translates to CASSLGTVGNQPQHF.

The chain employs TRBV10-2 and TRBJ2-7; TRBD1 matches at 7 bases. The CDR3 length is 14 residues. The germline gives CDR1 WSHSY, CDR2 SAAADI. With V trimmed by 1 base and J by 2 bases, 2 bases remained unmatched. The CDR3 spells CASSEWDSAYEQYF. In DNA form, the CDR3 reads TGCGCCAGCAGTGAGTGGGACAGTGCCTACGAGCAGTACTTC.